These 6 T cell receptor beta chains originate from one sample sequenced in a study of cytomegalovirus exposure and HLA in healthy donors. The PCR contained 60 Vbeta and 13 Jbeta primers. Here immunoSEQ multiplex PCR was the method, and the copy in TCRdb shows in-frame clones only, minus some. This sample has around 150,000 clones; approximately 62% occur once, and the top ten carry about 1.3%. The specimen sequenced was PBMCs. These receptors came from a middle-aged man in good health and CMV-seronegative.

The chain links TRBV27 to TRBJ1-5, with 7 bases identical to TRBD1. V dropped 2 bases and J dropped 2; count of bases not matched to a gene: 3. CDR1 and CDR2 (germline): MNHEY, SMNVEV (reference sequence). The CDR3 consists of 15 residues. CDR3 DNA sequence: TGTGCCAGCAGTTTACGAACAGGGGGCAATCAGCCCCAGCATTTT. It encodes CASSLRTGGNQPQHF.

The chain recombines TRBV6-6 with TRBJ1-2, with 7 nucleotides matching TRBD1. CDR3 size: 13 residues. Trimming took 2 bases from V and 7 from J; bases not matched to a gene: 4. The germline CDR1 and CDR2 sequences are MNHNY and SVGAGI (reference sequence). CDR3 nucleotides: TGTGCCAGCAGTTACGGGACAGAGAGTGGCTACACCTTC. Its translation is CASSYGTESGYTF.

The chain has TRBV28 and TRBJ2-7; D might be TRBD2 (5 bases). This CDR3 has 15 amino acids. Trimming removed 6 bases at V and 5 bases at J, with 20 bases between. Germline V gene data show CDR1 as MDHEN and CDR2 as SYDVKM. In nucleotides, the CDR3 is TGTGCCAGCAGCGAGGGAGTGGTATTAGGGAACGAGCAGTACTTC. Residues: CASSEGVVLGNEQYF.

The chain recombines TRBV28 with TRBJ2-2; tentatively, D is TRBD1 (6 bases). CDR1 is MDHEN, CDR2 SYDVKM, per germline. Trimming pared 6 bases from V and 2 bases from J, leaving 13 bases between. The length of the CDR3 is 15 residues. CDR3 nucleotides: TGTGCCAGCAGCGAGGGGACAATTAACACCGGGGAGCTGTTTTTT. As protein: CASSEGTINTGELFF. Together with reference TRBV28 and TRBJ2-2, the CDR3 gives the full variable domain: DVKVTQSSRYLVKRTGEKVFLECVQDMDHENMFWYRQDPGLGLRLIYFSYDVKMKEKGDIPEGYSVSREKKERFSLILESASTNQTSMYLCASSEGTINTGELFFGEGSRLTVL.

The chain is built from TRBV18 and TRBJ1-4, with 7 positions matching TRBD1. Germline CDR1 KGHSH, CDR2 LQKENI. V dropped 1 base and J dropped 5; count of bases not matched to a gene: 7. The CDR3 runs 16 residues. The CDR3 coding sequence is TGTGCCAGCTCACCACAAACATCAGGGGGGAATGAAAAACTGTTTTTT. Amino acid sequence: CASSPQTSGGNEKLFF.

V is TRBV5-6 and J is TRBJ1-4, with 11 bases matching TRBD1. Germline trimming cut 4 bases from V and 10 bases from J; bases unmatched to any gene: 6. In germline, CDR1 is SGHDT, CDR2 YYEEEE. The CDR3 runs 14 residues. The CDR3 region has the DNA TGTGCCAGCAGCGCGCCGGGACAGGGGGGAAAACTGTTTTTT. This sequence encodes CASSAPGQGGKLFF. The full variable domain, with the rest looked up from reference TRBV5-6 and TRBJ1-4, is DAGVTQSPTHLIKTRGQQVTLRCSPKSGHDTVSWYQQALGQGPQFIFQYYEEEERQRGNFPDRFSGHQFPNYSSELNVNALLLGDSALYLCASSAPGQGGKLFFGSGTQLSVL.